This T cell receptor beta chain is drawn from a study of PD-1 blockade in classical Hodgkin lymphoma. The data were produced by immunoSEQ multiplex PCR, yet TCRdb's version contains in-frame clones alone and is incomplete. The table records roughly 7,300 clones, roughly 79% of them present only once. As concerns this clone: No antigen is known for it.

Sample time point: newly diagnosed, previously untreated cHL patient sample. Investigators turned to newly diagnosed, untreated classical Hodgkin lymphoma PBMCs for comparison. Findings and limits, study-wide: Newly diagnosed patients had baseline TCR diversity that was reportedly lower than that of healthy donors. The drivers behind the repertoire differences, possibly disease activity or prior therapy, remain undefined.

Looked up from germline, CDR1 is SNHLY and CDR2 is FYNNEI. CDR3 length equals 15 residues. The V gene lost 0 bases and the J gene lost 1 base, with 9 bases spanning the gap. The source of this sequence is a human donor with classical Hodgkin lymphoma. This rearrangement joins TRBV2 to TRBJ1-1, with D possibly TRBD1 on 5 matching bases. The sample comprised peripheral blood mononuclear cells (PBMCs). The CDR3 region has the DNA TGTGCCAGCAGTGAAGCGCTGGACACGAACACTGAAGCTTTCTTT. This codes for CASSEALDTNTEAFF. Filled out from reference TRBV2 and TRBJ1-1, the complete variable domain reads EPEVTQTPSHQVTQMGQEVILRCVPISNHLYFYWYRQILGQKVEFLVSFYNNEISEKSEIFDDQFSVERPDGSNFTLKIRSTKLEDSAMYFCASSEALDTNTEAFFGQGTRLTVV.